Each of the 8 T cell receptor beta chains below was sequenced from the same sample in a study of cytomegalovirus exposure and HLA in healthy donors (dated by TCRdb to 2017 to 2019). Library method: the immunoSEQ multiplex PCR assay. For the multiplex PCR, a mixture combining 60 forward primers for TCR Vbeta segments and 13 reverse primers for TCR Jbeta segments was used. The table comes from immuneACCESS by way of TCRdb, which keeps in-frame sequences with V and J called. Part of the clones is missing from these tables; in studies checked, under half for an unresolved V gene and the rest for unknown reasons. The sample data list about 190,000 clones, and around 75% of these were observed just once. The biggest ten clones account for 2.5% to 3.5% of the sample. The sample consisted of PBMCs. The receptors derive from a woman aged 25 to 39 in good health and CMV-seropositive.

The chain has TRBV6-1 and TRBJ2-6; D is perhaps TRBD2 (5 bases). CDR1 is MNHNS and CDR2 is SASEGT in the germline V gene. The CDR3 extends over 15 amino acids. V was shortened by 6 bases and J by 4 bases, with 13 bases between the two germline ends. DNA for the CDR3: TGTGCCAGCAGCCGCGAGGGTGCCGGGGCCAACGTCCTGACTTTC. Amino acids: CASSREGAGANVLTF.

On this clone itself: The germline gene is not matched at one end of the junction; a read error may be the cause. The chain is built from TRBV7-9 and TRBJ2-5, with D uncertain. CDR3 length: 11 amino acids. Per germline, CDR1 SEHNR and CDR2 FQNEAQ (reference sequence). Here the CDR3 reads CSSSLLETQYF. The CDR3 nucleotides are TGTTCCAGCAGCTTACTCGAGACCCAGTACTTC.

This clone was counted between two and nine times. V usage is TRBV29-1 and J usage is TRBJ2-1; the match to TRBD2 covers 7 bases. Germline V gene sequence: CDR1 SQVTM, CDR2 ANQGSEA. The CDR3 sequence is 14 residues long. With 7 bases clipped from V and 6 bases from J, the junction kept 12 bases outside the gene matches. CDR3 protein: CSAPVVAGINEQFF. The CDR3 DNA reads as TGCAGCGCCCCCGTGGTAGCGGGCATCAATGAGCAGTTCTTC.

This clone has a single count. The sample contains more than one DNA sequence encoding this CDR3. The genes are TRBV27 and TRBJ1-4, with 10 nucleotides matching TRBD1. The length of the CDR3 is 16 residues. Trimming removed 6 bases from V and 5 bases from J; junction bases left unmatched: 9. Germline loops: CDR1 MNHEY, CDR2 SMNVEV (reference sequence). CDR3 residues: CASSPTGGAPNEKLFF. The CDR3 coding sequence is TGTGCCAGCAGCCCGACAGGGGGCGCCCCGAATGAAAAACTGTTTTTT.

The chain uses TRBV7-2 and TRBJ2-7; 9 nucleotides line up with TRBD1. CDR1 is SGHTA, CDR2 FQGNSA, per germline. The CDR3 sequence is 14 residues long. V shed 4 bases and J 4 bases; nucleotides not matched to a gene: 5. The CDR3 protein is CASSYRDRAYEQYF. In DNA, the CDR3 is TGTGCCAGCAGCTACCGGGACAGGGCTTACGAGCAGTACTTC.

This clone showed up just once. The genes are TRBV6-1 and TRBJ1-4, with TRBD1 identical over 9 bases. The V gene end was trimmed by 7 bases and the J gene end by 10 bases; junction bases not matched to a gene: 7. This CDR3 has 13 residues. Germline CDR1 reads MNHNS; CDR2 reads SASEGT. The CDR3 region has the DNA TGTGCCAGCAAGGGACAGGGCGGAGTAAAACTGTTTTTT. It translates to CASKGQGGVKLFF.

The rearrangement uses TRBV19 and TRBJ1-1, with 8 bases aligning to TRBD1. The CDR3 spans 15 residues. Germline trimming cut 6 bases from V and 1 base from J; bases unmatched to any gene: 7. In germline, CDR1 is LNHDA, CDR2 SQIVND (reference sequence). The CDR3 spells CASSLTGEWNTEAFF. The CDR3 coding sequence is TGTGCCAGTAGCCTGACAGGGGAGTGGAACACTGAAGCTTTCTTT.

J is TRBJ1-4 and V is TRBV4-2; 7 bases line up with TRBD1. Losses at the gene ends were 6 bases for V and 4 bases for J; bases not matched to a gene: 14. CDR1 and CDR2 from the germline V gene are LGHNA and YNFKEQ. This CDR3 spans 17 amino acids. This CDR3 is CASRRTPGQQFNEKLFF. The DNA of the CDR3 is TGTGCCAGCAGGCGAACCCCGGGACAGCAATTTAATGAAAAACTGTTTTTT.